This T cell receptor beta chain originates from a study of blood T cell repertoires in COVID-19. Study overall: Sample material is recorded as cDNA or gDNA derived from T cells, B-cell-depleted T cells, or PBMCs.

One Seattle source followed patients from active infection through their disease course. V shed 4 bases, J shed 2 bases, and the junction held 14 bases outside the gene matches. Germline V gene data show CDR1 as LNHDA and CDR2 as SQIVND (reference sequence). The CDR3 is 17 amino acids. In the source study's methods: Nucleated cell number was recorded as an estimate derived from reference gene primer amplification. Some clones are missing from TCRdb's copy, which holds only in-frame ones; the method was immunoSEQ multiplex PCR. The V and J calls and clone size are taken from that table; D and trimming were inferred from the DNA. The table lists some 390,000 clones, about 91% of them singletons.

The receptor was derived from a middle-aged woman with COVID-19, enrolled during active disease. The sequencing input was peripheral blood. The V and J genes are TRBV19 and TRBJ2-7, with 7 bases fitting TRBD1. CDR3: CASSTFFRDRRTYEQYF. The DNA for the CDR3 is TGTGCCAGTAGTACCTTCTTCCGGGACAGAAGAACCTACGAGCAGTACTTC.